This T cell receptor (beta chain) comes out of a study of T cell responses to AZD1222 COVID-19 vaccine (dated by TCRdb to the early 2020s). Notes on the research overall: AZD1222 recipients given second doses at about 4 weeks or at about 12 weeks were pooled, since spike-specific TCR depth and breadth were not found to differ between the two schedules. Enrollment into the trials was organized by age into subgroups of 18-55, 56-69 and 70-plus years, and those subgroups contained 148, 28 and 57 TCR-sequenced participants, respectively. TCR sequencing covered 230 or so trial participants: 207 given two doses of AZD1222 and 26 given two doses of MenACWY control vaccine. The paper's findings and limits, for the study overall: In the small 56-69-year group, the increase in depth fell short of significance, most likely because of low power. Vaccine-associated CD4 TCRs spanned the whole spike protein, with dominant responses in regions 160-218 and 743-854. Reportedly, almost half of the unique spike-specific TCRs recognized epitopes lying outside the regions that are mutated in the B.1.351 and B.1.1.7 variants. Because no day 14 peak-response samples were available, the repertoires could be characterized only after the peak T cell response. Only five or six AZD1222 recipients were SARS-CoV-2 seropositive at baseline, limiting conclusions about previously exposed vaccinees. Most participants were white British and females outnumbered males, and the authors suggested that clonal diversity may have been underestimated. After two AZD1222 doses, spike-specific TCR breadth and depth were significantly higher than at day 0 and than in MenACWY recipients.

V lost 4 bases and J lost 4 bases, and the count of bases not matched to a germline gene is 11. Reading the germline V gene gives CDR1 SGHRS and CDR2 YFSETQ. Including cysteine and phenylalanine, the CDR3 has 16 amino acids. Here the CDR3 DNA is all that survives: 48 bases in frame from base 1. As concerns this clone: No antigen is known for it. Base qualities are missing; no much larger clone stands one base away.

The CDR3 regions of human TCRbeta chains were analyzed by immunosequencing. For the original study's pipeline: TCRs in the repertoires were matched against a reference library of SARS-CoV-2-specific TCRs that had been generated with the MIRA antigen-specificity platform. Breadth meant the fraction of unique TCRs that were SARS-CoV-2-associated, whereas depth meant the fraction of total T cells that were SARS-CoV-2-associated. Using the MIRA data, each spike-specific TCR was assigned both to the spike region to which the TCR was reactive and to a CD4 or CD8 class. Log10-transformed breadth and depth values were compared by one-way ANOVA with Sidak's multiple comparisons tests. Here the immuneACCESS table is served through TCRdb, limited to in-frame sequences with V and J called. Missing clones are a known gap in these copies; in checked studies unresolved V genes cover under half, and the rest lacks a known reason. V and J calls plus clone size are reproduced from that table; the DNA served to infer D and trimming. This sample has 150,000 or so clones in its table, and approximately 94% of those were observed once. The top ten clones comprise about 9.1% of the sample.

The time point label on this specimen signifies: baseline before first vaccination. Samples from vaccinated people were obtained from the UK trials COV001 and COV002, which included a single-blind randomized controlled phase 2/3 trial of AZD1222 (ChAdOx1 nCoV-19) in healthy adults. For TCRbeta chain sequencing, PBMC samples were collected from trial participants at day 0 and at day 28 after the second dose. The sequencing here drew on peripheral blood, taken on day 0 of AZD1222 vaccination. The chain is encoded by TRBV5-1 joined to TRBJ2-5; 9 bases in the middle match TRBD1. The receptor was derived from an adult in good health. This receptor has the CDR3 CASSDGGTGQGETQYF. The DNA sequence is TGCGCCAGCAGCGATGGAGGGACAGGGCAGGGAGAGACCCAGTACTTC. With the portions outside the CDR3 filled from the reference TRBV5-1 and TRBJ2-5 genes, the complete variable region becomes KAGVTQTPRYLIKTRGQQVTLSCSPISGHRSVSWYQQTPGQGLQFLFEYFSETQRNKGNFPGRFSGRQFSNSRSEMNVSTLELGDSALYLCASSDGGTGQGETQYFGPGTRLLVL.